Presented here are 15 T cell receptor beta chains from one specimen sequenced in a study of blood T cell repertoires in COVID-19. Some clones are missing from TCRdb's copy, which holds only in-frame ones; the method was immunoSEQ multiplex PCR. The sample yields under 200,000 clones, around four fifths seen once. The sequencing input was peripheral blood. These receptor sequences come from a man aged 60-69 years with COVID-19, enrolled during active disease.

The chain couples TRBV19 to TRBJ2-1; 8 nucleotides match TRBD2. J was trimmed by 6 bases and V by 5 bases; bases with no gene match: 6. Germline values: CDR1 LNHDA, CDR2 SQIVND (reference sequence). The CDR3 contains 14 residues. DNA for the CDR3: TGTGCCAGTAGTCCCGACGGGGGGGCCAATGAGCAGTTCTTC. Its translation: CASSPDGGANEQFF.

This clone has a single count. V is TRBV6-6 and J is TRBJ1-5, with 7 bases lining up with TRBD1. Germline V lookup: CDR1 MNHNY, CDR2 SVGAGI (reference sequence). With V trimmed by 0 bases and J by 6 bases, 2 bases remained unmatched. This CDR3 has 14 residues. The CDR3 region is CASSYSTGSQPQHF. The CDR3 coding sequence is TGTGCCAGCAGTTACTCGACAGGGAGTCAGCCCCAGCATTTT.

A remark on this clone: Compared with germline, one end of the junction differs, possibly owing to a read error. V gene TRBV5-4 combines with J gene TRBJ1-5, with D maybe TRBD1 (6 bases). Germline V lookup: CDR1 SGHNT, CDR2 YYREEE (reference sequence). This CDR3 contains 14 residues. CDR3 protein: CASSLAGGKQPQHF. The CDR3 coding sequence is TGTGCCAGCAGCCTCGCTGGGGGCAAACAGCCCCAGCATTTT.

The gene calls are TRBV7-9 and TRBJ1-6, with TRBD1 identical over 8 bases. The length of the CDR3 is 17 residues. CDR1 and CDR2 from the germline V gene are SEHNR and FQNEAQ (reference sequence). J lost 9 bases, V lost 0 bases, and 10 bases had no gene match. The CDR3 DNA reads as TGTGCCAGCAGCTTAGCCGGCGGGACAGGTGTCGGTTCACCCCTCCACTTT. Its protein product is CASSLAGGTGVGSPLHF.

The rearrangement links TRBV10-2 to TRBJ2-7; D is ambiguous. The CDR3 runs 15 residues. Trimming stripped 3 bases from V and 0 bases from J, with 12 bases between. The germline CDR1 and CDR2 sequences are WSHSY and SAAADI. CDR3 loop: CASSDQRQSSYEQYF. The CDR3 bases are TGCGCCAGCAGTGACCAGCGCCAAAGCTCCTACGAGCAGTACTTC.

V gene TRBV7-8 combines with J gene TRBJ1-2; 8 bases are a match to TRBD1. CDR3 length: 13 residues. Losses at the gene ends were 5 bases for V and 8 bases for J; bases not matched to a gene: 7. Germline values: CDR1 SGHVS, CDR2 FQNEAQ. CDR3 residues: CASSPDRGPGYTF. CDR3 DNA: TGTGCCAGCAGCCCCGACAGGGGCCCGGGCTACACCTTC.

DNA for the CDR3: TGTGCCAGCAGTTCCGTGTGGAGCCAAGAGACCCAGTACTTC. It is translated as CASSSVWSQETQYF. V gene TRBV7-2 combines with J gene TRBJ2-5; D not certain. The CDR3 is made up of 14 amino acids. V lost 6 bases and J 1 base, leaving 12 bases between the germline ends. Germline loops: CDR1 SGHTA, CDR2 FQGNSA. Complete variable domain (other parts from reference TRBV7-2 and TRBJ2-5): GAGVSQSPSNKVTEKGKDVELRCDPISGHTALYWYRQSLGQGLEFLIYFQGNSAPDKSGLPSDRFSAERTGGSVSTLTIQRTQQEDSAVYLCASSSVWSQETQYFGPGTRLLVL.

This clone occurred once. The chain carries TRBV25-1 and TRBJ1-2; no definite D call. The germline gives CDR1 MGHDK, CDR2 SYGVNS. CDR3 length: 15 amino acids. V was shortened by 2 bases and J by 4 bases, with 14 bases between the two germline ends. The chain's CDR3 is CASSEAVGLAYGYTF. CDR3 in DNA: TGTGCCAGCAGTGAAGCGGTTGGACTTGCCTATGGCTACACCTTC.

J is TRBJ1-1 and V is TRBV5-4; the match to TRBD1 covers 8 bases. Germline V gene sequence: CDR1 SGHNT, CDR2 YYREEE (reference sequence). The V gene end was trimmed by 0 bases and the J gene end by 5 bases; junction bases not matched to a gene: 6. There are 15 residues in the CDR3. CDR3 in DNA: TGTGCCAGCAGCTTGGAACAGGGGGTAAGAACTGAAGCTTTCTTT. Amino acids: CASSLEQGVRTEAFF.

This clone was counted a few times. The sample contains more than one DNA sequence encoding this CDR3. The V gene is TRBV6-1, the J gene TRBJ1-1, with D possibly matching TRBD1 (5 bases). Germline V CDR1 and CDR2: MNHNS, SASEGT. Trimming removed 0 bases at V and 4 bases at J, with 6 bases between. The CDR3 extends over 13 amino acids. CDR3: CASSEAGGTEAFF. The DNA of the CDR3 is TGTGCCAGCAGTGAAGCCGGGGGCACTGAAGCTTTCTTT.

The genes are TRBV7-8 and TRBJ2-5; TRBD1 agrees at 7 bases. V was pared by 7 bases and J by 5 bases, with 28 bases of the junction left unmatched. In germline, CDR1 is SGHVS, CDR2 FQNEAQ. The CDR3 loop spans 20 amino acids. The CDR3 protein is CASTTPRGWDSILDGETQYF. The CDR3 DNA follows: TGTGCCAGCACCACCCCTCGTGGGTGGGACAGTATATTGGATGGGGAGACCCAGTACTTC.

The CDR3 DNA reads TGTGCCTGGAGAAGCCTCCGCGGGGCGAACACCGGGGAGCTGTTTTTT. It encodes CAWRSLRGANTGELFF. The genes are TRBV30 and TRBJ2-2, with a tentative D call TRBD2 (6 bases). Germline CDR1 reads GTSNPN; CDR2 reads SVGIG (reference sequence). There are 16 residues in the CDR3. V lost 3 bases, J lost 0 bases, and 14 bases lay in between. Looking up the rest from reference TRBV30 and TRBJ2-2 gives the full variable domain: SQTIHQWPATLVQPVGSPLSLECTVEGTSNPNLYWYRQAAGRGLQLLFYSVGIGQISSEVPQNLSASRPQDRQFILSSKKLLLSDSGFYLCAWRSLRGANTGELFFGEGSRLTVL.

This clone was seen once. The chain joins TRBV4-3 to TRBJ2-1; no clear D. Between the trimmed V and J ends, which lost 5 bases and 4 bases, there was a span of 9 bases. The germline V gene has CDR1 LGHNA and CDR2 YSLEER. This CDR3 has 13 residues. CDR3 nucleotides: TGCGCCAGCAGCAGCGAGCCTTACAATGAGCAGTTCTTC. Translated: CASSSEPYNEQFF.

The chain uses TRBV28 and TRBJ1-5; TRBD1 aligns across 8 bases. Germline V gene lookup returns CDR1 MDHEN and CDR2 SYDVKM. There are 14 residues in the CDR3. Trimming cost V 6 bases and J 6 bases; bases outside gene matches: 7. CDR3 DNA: TGTGCCAGCAGCCGACAGGGGAACGGTCAGCCCCAGCATTTT. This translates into CASSRQGNGQPQHF. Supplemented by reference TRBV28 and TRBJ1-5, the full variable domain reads DVKVTQSSRYLVKRTGEKVFLECVQDMDHENMFWYRQDPGLGLRLIYFSYDVKMKEKGDIPEGYSVSREKKERFSLILESASTNQTSMYLCASSRQGNGQPQHFGDGTRLSIL.

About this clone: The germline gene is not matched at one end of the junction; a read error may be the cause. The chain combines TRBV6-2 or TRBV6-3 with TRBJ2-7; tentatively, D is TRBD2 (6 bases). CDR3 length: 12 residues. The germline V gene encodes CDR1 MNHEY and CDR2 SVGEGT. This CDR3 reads CASSYAPGLPNF. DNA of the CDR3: TGTGCCAGCAGTTATGCGCCGGGACTCCCAAACTTC.